This T cell receptor (beta chain) was observed in a study of tumor-infiltrating lymphocytes in oesophageal squamous cell carcinoma. TCRdb used MiXCR to reprocess the PCR reads, holding one entry per CDR3 protein. The profile shows about 21,000 distinct CDR3 sequences, approximately 40% of them singletons. CDR3 length: 16 amino acids. Trimming cost V 5 bases and J 4 bases, with 20 bases left between them. Germline V gene sequence: CDR1 MNHNS, CDR2 SASEGT. In this sample, this clonotype turned up many times. The chain links TRBV6-1 to TRBJ1-1, with TRBD1 as a possible D gene (6 bases). The source of this sequence is a male donor with esophageal squamous cell carcinoma. Material for sequencing was esophageal tumor tissue. The CDR3 nucleotides read TGTGCCAGCAGTATCACTACCGGGACATTTGGCACTGAAGCTTTCTTT. The encoded protein is CASSITTGTFGTEAFF.